This TCR beta chain stems from a study of cytomegalovirus exposure and HLA in healthy donors. Looking at the study overall: Of the donors genotyped, approximately 400 in all, over 80% fell in the Caucasian-associated ancestry cluster.

As concerns this clone: Its specificity is unknown.

Vbeta (60) and Jbeta (13) primers were used in the PCR. Assay used: immunoSEQ multiplex PCR; TCRdb lists only in-frame clones, some missing. The table has around 130,000 clones, approximately 70% seen once; the top ten hold 6.5%. V lost 5 bases and J lost 4, with 12 bases in between. CDR3 length: 14 amino acids. Germline values: CDR1 SGHAT, CDR2 FQNNGV. Study outcomes and limitations: Within an earlier analysis, most TCR beta V segments proved productive either about 90% or about 30% of the time.

Sampled while nominally healthy, donors likely had unrecorded immune exposures. The clonotype originates from a woman aged 60-70 years in good health and CMV-seronegative. The sample consisted of PBMCs. The J gene is TRBJ2-1, the V gene TRBV11-2; maybe TRBD2 (6 bases). Here the CDR3 DNA reads TGTGCCAGCAGCCGACTAGAGGGTTACAATGAGCAGTTCTTC. Its translation is CASSRLEGYNEQFF.